This T cell receptor beta chain was captured in a study of blood T cell repertoires in COVID-19. Study background: COVID-19 samples from acute and convalescent phases originated in the United States, Italy and Spain. The analysed material was cDNA or gDNA that came from T cells, B-cell-depleted T cells, or PBMCs.

Seattle participants joined during active infection and were tracked over time. As originally analysed: Counts of nucleated cells, estimated from reference gene primer amplification, were obtained. Here immunoSEQ multiplex PCR was the method, and the copy in TCRdb shows in-frame clones only, minus some. The V and J calls and clone size come from that table; D and trimming were worked out from the DNA. The sample yields hundreds of thousands of clones, about four fifths seen once. Trimming cost V 5 bases and J 5 bases; bases outside gene matches: 10. This CDR3 spans 15 amino acids. Germline V gene data show CDR1 as SGHNT and CDR2 as YYREEE (reference sequence).

The receptor comes from an elderly woman with COVID-19, enrolled during active disease. Sequenced: peripheral blood. The chain links TRBV5-4 to TRBJ2-3, with 8 bases aligning to TRBD2. CDR3 protein: CASRPGLDLIDTQYF. The CDR3, as DNA: TGTGCCAGCAGACCGGGACTAGATTTGATAGATACGCAGTATTTT.